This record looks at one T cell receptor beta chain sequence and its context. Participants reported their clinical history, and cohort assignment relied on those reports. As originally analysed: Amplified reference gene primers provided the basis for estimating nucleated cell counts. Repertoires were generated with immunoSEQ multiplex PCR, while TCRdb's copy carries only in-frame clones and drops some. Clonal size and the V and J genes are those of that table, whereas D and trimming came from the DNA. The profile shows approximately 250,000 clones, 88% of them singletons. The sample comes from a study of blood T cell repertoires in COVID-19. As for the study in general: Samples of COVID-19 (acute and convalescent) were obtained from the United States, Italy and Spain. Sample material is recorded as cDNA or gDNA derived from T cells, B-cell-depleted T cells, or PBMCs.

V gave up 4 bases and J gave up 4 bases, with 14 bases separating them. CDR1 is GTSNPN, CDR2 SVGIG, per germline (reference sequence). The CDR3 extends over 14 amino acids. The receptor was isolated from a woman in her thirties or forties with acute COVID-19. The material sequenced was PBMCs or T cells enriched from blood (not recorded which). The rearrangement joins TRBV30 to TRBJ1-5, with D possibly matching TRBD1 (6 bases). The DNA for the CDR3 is TGTGCCTGGACCCGCAAGGGGACAAATCAGCCCCAGCATTTT. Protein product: CAWTRKGTNQPQHF. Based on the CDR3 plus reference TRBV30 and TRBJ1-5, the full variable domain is SQTIHQWPATLVQPVGSPLSLECTVEGTSNPNLYWYRQAAGRGLQLLFYSVGIGQISSEVPQNLSASRPQDRQFILSSKKLLLSDSGFYLCAWTRKGTNQPQHFGDGTRLSIL.